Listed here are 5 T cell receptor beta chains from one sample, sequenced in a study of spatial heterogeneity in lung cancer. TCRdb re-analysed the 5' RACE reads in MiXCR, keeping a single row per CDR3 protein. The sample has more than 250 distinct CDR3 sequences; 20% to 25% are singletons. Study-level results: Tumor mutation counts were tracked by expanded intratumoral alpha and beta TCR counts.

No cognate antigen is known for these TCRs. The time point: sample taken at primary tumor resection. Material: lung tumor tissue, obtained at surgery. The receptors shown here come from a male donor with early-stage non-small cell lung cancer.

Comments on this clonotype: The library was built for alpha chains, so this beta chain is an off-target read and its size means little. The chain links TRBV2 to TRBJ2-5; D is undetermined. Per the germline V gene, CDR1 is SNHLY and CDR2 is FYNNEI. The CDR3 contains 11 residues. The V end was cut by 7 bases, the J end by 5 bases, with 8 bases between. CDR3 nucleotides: TGTGCCAGCAACTTGATTGAGACCCAGTACTTC. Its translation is CASNLIETQYF. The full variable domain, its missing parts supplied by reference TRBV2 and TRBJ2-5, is EPEVTQTPSHQVTQMGQEVILRCVPISNHLYFYWYRQILGQKVEFLVSFYNNEISEKSEIFDDQFSVERPDGSNFTLKIRSTKLEDSAMYFCASNLIETQYFGPGTRLLVL.

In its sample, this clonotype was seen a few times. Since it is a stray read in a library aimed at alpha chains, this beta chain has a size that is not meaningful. CDR3 protein: CASSQDLPSGRRNEQYF. In DNA form, the CDR3 reads TGCGCCAGCAGCCAAGACCTTCCTAGCGGGAGGAGGAACGAGCAGTACTTC. This chain links TRBV4-3 with TRBJ2-7; 11 nucleotides match TRBD2. CDR1 is LGHNA and CDR2 is YSLEER in the germline V gene. V trimming: 0 bases; J trimming: 5 bases; junction bases outside the gene matches: 9. The CDR3 spans 17 residues.

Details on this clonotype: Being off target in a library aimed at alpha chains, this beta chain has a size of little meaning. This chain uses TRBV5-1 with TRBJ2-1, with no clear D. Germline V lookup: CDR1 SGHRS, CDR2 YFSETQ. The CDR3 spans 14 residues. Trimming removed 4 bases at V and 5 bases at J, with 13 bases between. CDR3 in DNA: TGCGCCAGCAGCCCGATGGACCTCGACAATGAGCAGTTCTTC. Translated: CASSPMDLDNEQFF.

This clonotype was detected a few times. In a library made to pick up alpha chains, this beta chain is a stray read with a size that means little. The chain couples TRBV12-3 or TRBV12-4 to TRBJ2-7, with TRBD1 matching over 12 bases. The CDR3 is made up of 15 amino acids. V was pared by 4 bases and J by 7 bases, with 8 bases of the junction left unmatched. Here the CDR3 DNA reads TGTGCCAGCAGTTCCGGGACAGGGGGCTCTGGGGAGCAGTACTTC. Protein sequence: CASSSGTGGSGEQYF.

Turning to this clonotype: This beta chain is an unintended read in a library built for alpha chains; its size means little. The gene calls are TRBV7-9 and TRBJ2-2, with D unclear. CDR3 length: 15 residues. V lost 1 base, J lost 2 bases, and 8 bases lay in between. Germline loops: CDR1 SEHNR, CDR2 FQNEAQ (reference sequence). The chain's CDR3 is CASSLGTANTGELFF. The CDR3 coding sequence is TGTGCCAGCAGCTTAGGAACAGCCAACACCGGGGAGCTGTTTTTT.